What follows are 23 T cell receptor beta chains derived from one specimen sequenced in a study of blood T cells in healthy people across ages. Together with a sample-barcoded 5' primer, a J-beta primer mix was included in a second PCR lasting roughly 6 to 12 cycles. TCRdb itself ran the 5' RACE reads through MiXCR, one entry per CDR3 protein. The table has approximately 850,000 distinct CDR3 sequences, around 45% seen once; the top ten hold about 21%. Sequenced: blood. The receptors stem from a man between 60 and 75 years old in good health.

The genes are TRBV7-2 and TRBJ2-2; D remains ambiguous. Germline V lookup: CDR1 SGHTA, CDR2 FQGNSA. Between the trimmed V and J ends, which lost 4 bases and 3 bases, there was a span of 6 bases. The CDR3 has 13 residues. Written as DNA, the CDR3 is TGTGCCAGCAGCTGGGTGGACACCGGGGAGCTGTTTTTT. The encoded protein is CASSWVDTGELFF.

The chain joins TRBV11-2 to TRBJ2-1; 7 bases map to TRBD1. The CDR3 is 14 residues long. Trimming took 1 base from V and 6 from J; bases not matched to a gene: 3. The germline V gene encodes CDR1 SGHAT and CDR2 FQNNGV. The CDR3: CASSLGGGRNEQFF. The DNA for the CDR3 is TGTGCCAGCAGCTTAGGAGGGGGCCGCAATGAGCAGTTCTTC.

This clonotype was counted between two and nine times. It may be a read error: a sequence one base away is much more abundant. The V and J genes are TRBV20-1 and TRBJ2-5, with 12 bases aligning to TRBD2. With V trimmed by 0 bases and J by 11 bases, 10 bases remained unmatched. The germline CDR1 and CDR2 sequences are DFQATT and SNEGSKA (reference sequence). The CDR3 length is 15 residues. The CDR3 protein is CSAREPTSGGHEQYF. As DNA, the CDR3 is TGCAGTGCTAGAGAACCGACTAGCGGGGGCCATGAGCAGTACTTC.

V is TRBV7-2 and J is TRBJ2-1, with 8 bases fitting TRBD2. Germline CDR1 reads SGHTA; CDR2 reads FQGNSA. CDR3 length: 19 amino acids. With V trimmed by 1 base and J by 0 bases, 11 bases remained unmatched. The chain's CDR3 is CASSLVSLTSGSSYNEQFF. CDR3 nucleotide sequence: TGTGCCAGCAGCTTAGTATCCCTTACTAGCGGAAGCTCCTACAATGAGCAGTTCTTC.

The sample holds a few counts of this clonotype. The chain links TRBV5-1 to TRBJ2-1; a possible D gene is TRBD1 (6 bases). Germline CDR1 SGHRS, CDR2 YFSETQ. This CDR3 is built from 12 residues. Trimming pared 0 bases from V and 8 bases from J, leaving 6 bases between. The CDR3 protein is CASSLDRDEQFF. CDR3 DNA sequence: TGCGCCAGCAGCTTGGACAGGGATGAGCAGTTCTTC.

This clonotype was seen only a few times. J is TRBJ1-1 and V is TRBV2, with TRBD1 matching over 7 bases. This CDR3 region has 13 residues. Trimming removed 4 bases from V and 7 bases from J; junction bases left unmatched: 6. The germline CDR1 and CDR2 sequences are SNHLY and FYNNEI. The CDR3 DNA reads TGTGCCAGCAGTGTTTTTCAGGGGGGTGAAGCTTTCTTT. Its translation: CASSVFQGGEAFF.

V is TRBV5-5 and J is TRBJ2-3; TRBD1 agrees at 8 bases. After removal of 6 bases from V and 7 bases from J, the junction contained 7 bases not matched to a gene. The CDR3 contains 13 residues. Germline CDR1 is SGHKS and CDR2 is YYEKEE (reference sequence). CDR3: CASNRTGYNTQYF. CDR3 DNA: TGTGCCAGCAACAGGACAGGGTACAATACGCAGTATTTT.

The chain is built from TRBV11-2 and TRBJ1-5; tentatively, D is TRBD1 (5 bases). The V and J ends lost 5 bases and 7 bases respectively, with 15 bases between them. Germline V lookup: CDR1 SGHAT, CDR2 FQNNGV. This CDR3 region has 14 residues. CDR3 DNA: TGTGCCAGCAGCCCCGGTGGGAAGGGGCAGCCCCAGCATTTT. Translated: CASSPGGKGQPQHF. The whole variable domain, remainder taken from reference TRBV11-2 and TRBJ1-5, is EAGVAQSPRYKIIEKRQSVAFWCNPISGHATLYWYQQILGQGPKLLIQFQNNGVVDDSQLPKDRFSAERLKGVDSTLKIQPAKLEDSAVYLCASSPGGKGQPQHFGDGTRLSIL.

V usage is TRBV20-1 and J usage is TRBJ2-7; 8 bases map to TRBD1. The germline V gene encodes CDR1 DFQATT and CDR2 SNEGSKA (reference sequence). V gave up 4 bases and J gave up 9 bases; unmatched junction bases: 11. The CDR3 extends over 13 amino acids. CDR3 residues: CSAMGQDVRGQYF. CDR3 bases: TGCAGTGCTATGGGACAGGACGTACGAGGGCAGTACTTC.

The chain recombines TRBV20-1 with TRBJ1-2; D gene ambiguous. Germline V gene data show CDR1 as DFQATT and CDR2 as SNEGSKA (reference sequence). Trimming shortened V by 0 bases and J by 0 bases, and 8 bases separated the two germline ends. The CDR3 length is 14 residues. CDR3 in DNA: TGCAGTGCTAGAGATCCTCCAGCTAACTATGGCTACACCTTC. This gives the protein CSARDPPANYGYTF.

This clonotype was recorded at least ten times. The chain links TRBV20-1 to TRBJ2-3; D gene uncertain. CDR3 length equals 12 residues. Germline-derived CDR1 and CDR2 are DFQATT and SNEGSKA (reference sequence). V shed 5 bases and J shed 2 bases, with 8 bases lying between them. For the CDR3, the DNA is TGCAGTGCTCCCGGGTCCACAGATACGCAGTATTTT. It translates to CSAPGSTDTQYF.

The sample holds a few counts of this clonotype. The CDR3 DNA is TGCAGTGCTAACCAGCCCGGGACAGGGGGGAATCAGCCCCAGCATTTT. Its protein is CSANQPGTGGNQPQHF. V gene TRBV20-1 combines with J gene TRBJ1-5; 11 nucleotides agree with TRBD1. J gave up 4 bases and V 4 bases, and 9 bases lay outside the gene matches. CDR1 is DFQATT and CDR2 is SNEGSKA in the germline V gene (reference sequence). This CDR3 is built from 16 residues.

This chain connects TRBV5-6 to TRBJ2-1; D not certain. Germline assignment: CDR1 SGHDT and CDR2 YYEEEE. Trimming took 4 bases from V and 7 from J, leaving 12 bases between them. This CDR3 spans 13 amino acids. CDR3 DNA sequence: TGTGCCAGCAGCCAGGTGGCGGAGAATGAGCAGTTCTTC. It specifies CASSQVAENEQFF.

V gene TRBV7-2 combines with J gene TRBJ2-4; 7 nucleotides match TRBD2. Germline values: CDR1 SGHTA, CDR2 FQGNSA. The V gene end was trimmed by 5 bases and the J gene end by 0 bases; junction bases not matched to a gene: 10. CDR3 size: 17 residues. CDR3 amino acids: CASSPQTGGIAKNIQYF. CDR3 DNA: TGTGCCAGCAGCCCCCAAACCGGGGGGATAGCCAAAAACATTCAGTACTTC.

The CDR3 DNA is TGTGCCAGCAGCACTCTAGGACGTGGGGCCAACGTCCTGACTTTC. This sequence encodes CASSTLGRGANVLTF. This rearrangement joins TRBV9 to TRBJ2-6; D is unclear. V was pared by 4 bases and J by 3 bases, with 11 bases between. Looked up from germline, CDR1 is SGDLS and CDR2 is YYNGEE. The CDR3 consists of 15 residues.

In its sample, this clonotype was seen a few times. The rearrangement links TRBV20-1 to TRBJ2-7; 10 positions match TRBD1. The CDR3 runs 14 residues. The J segment lost 2 bases and the V segment lost 6 bases, leaving 7 bases of the junction unmatched. Germline loops: CDR1 DFQATT, CDR2 SNEGSKA (reference sequence). The CDR3 DNA reads as TGCAGTGCCCGAACGGGGACAGGGGCCTACGAGCAGTACTTC. Amino acids: CSARTGTGAYEQYF.

In its sample, this clonotype was seen a few times. The chain joins TRBV12-3 or TRBV12-4 to TRBJ1-1, with D unclear. The CDR3 loop spans 14 amino acids. V was shortened by 6 bases and J by 5 bases, with 16 bases between the two germline ends. CDR3 loop: CASSSRSLGTEAFF. The DNA for the CDR3 is TGTGCCAGCAGCTCCCGGTCCCTGGGAACTGAAGCTTTCTTT.

CDR3 sequence reads: CASGPLRRDTEAFF. The CDR3 DNA reads TGTGCTAGTGGCCCCCTCCGCAGGGACACTGAAGCTTTCTTT. The V gene is TRBV12-5, the J gene TRBJ1-1, with D possibly being TRBD1 (5 bases). The V gene's germline CDR1 is LGHNT and CDR2 FRNRAP. The length of the CDR3 is 14 residues. The ends were cut back, 6 bases at V and 3 bases at J, with 14 bases in the middle.

V gene TRBV15 combines with J gene TRBJ1-2; TRBD1 might be the D (5 bases). The CDR3 extends over 16 amino acids. The germline V gene encodes CDR1 LNHNV and CDR2 YYDKDF (reference sequence). V was clipped by 3 bases and J by 0 bases, with 14 bases between them. This CDR3 reads CATSSPWDSANYGYTF. CDR3 sequence (DNA): TGTGCCACCAGCAGTCCCTGGGACTCAGCTAACTATGGCTACACCTTC.

The chain employs TRBV3-1 and TRBJ1-2; 8 bases fit TRBD1. The germline V gene encodes CDR1 LGHDT and CDR2 YNNKEL (reference sequence). Trimming took 1 base from V and 10 from J; bases not matched to a gene: 14. CDR3 length: 16 residues. This chain's CDR3 is CASSQGTGGLKFAYTF. DNA of the CDR3: TGTGCCAGCAGCCAAGGAACAGGGGGGCTAAAGTTTGCCTACACCTTC.

The chain recombines TRBV4-1 with TRBJ1-6, with a weak D call TRBD1 (5 bases). The CDR3 extends over 15 amino acids. Per the germline V gene, CDR1 is MGHRA and CDR2 is YSYEKL. The V gene lost 2 bases and the J gene lost 9 bases, with 14 bases spanning the gap. In nucleotides, the CDR3 is TGCGCCAGCAGCCAACCGGACACCCCGGGTTCACCCCTCCACTTT. Translation gives CASSQPDTPGSPLHF.

This clonotype was observed at least ten times. The chain carries TRBV12-3 or TRBV12-4 and TRBJ2-5, with TRBD1 matching 9 bases. CDR3 length equals 14 residues. V was clipped by 6 bases and J by 5 bases; unmatched bases: 7. The CDR3 loop reads CASRPTGGPETQYF. The CDR3 region has the DNA TGTGCCAGCAGACCGACAGGGGGACCGGAGACCCAGTACTTC.

This chain links TRBV4-1 with TRBJ2-7; possibly TRBD1 or TRBD2 for D (5 bases each). Trimming took 0 bases from V and 3 from J, leaving 15 bases between them. Germline V gene data show CDR1 as MGHRA and CDR2 as YSYEKL. This CDR3 has 16 amino acids. CDR3 nucleotide sequence: TGCGCCAGCAGCCAAGATCGGACGGGGCCACTCTACGAGCAGTACTTC. It is translated as CASSQDRTGPLYEQYF.